The clone carrying this TCR beta chain was picked up one time. Antigen specificity is unknown. TCRdb's table, derived via immunoSEQ multiplex PCR, lists solely in-frame clones and lacks some. The sample contains 120,000 to 150,000 clones, approximately 89% of which appear only once. This sample is part of a study of T cell responses to AZD1222 COVID-19 vaccine. Study results and caveats: Distributed over spike, vaccine-associated CD4 TCRs predominated at 160-218 and 743-854. Rises in breadth and depth of Spike-specific TCRs came after two AZD1222 doses. Close to half of all spike-specific TCRs reportedly target regions of the variants that are unmutated.

The CDR3 extends over 15 amino acids. Trimming removed 6 bases from V and 3 bases from J; junction bases left unmatched: 11. From germline, CDR1 is MNHEY and CDR2 SVGAGI. Sample: peripheral blood, taken on day 0 of AZD1222 vaccination. This sequence joins TRBV6-5 and TRBJ2-7; 7 bases match TRBD2. This receptor was obtained from an adult in good health. The CDR3 loop reads CASSPTGGSIYEQYF. CDR3 nucleotides: TGTGCCAGCAGCCCAACCGGCGGGAGCATCTACGAGCAGTACTTC.